The following is a T cell receptor (beta chain) sequence with its context. Its antigen remains undetermined. No clone much larger than this one lies a single base away; base qualities are absent. Sequencing was performed on an Illumina NovaSeq 6000. cDNA libraries for TCRalpha and TCRbeta were prepared by 5'RACE using constant-segment primers, with sample barcodes and unique molecular identifiers added. Trizol reagent was used to extract RNA from every sample. Libraries were amplified in two PCR steps, with a second sample barcode and Illumina TruSeq adapters added in the second step. Libraries were sequenced on an Illumina NovaSeq with 2 x 150 bp paired-end reads. Concerning the study's data processing: Demultiplexing of reads and collapsing into UMI-guided consensus sequences were performed with migec v1.2.7. With mixcr v2.1.11, UMI consensuses were aligned to TRA and TRB V and J templates and assembled into clonotypes. A clonotype was counted as expanded or contracted only when both edgeR and NoisET called the clonotype significant, with the noise models trained on biological replicates. For edgeR calls, the cutoffs were a false discovery rate-adjusted p below 0.01 and a log2 fold-change threshold of 1. As an exploratory analysis of dynamics, max-normalized trajectories of the 1000 most abundant clonotypes were examined with PCA combined with hierarchical clustering. Each responding clone was given a CD4 or CD8 phenotype based on the CD4+ and CD8+ repertoires, which had been sequenced separately. TCRdb passed the public sequencing reads through fastp at Q25 and MiXCR, retaining productive beta sequences. Every entry covers one CDR3 protein and lists the most common genes and DNA from its rows. The V and J calls were not made by the authors but by TCRdb's processing. This sample holds 85,000 to 130,000 distinct CDR3 sequences; 15% to 20% were observed only once. The ten top clones hold 28% of the sample.

This entry is derived from a study of T-cell memory formation after mild COVID-19 (dated by TCRdb to the early 2020s). Notes on the research overall: TCR sequence clusters from the two donors were found to be largely donor specific. T-cell clones expanding and contracting after mild COVID-19 in two donors were tracked by longitudinal TCRalpha and TCRbeta repertoire sequencing. Two young, previously healthy adult volunteers made up the cohort, one male and one female. Results the study describes overall, beyond this receptor: Contracting CD4+ clones turned up mainly in the CM and EM memory subsets, whereas EMRA was where CD8+ clones were enriched. The study covered only a couple of mild cases, and larger cohorts including severe cases with pre-infection samples were considered necessary. Some responding clones were found in pre-infection memory, which suggests that pre-existing cross-reactive memory T cells took part in the SARS-CoV-2 response. Whether the second-wave clones peaking on day 37 were SARS-CoV-2 specific was not confirmed. Clones contracting from day 15 to 85 had balanced CD4/CD8 phenotypes, while a second wave expanding from day 15 to 37 was biased towards CD4+.

Ficoll-Paque density gradient centrifugation was used to isolate PBMCs. The CDR3, cysteine through phenylalanine, is 15 amino acids long. Only the CDR3 part of the read is kept: 45 bases, read in frame from the first base. Looking up the germline V gene yields CDR1 MNHNS and CDR2 SASEGT. V and J are trimmed by 0 bases and 4 bases, and the gene matches miss 4 bases of the junction. Sequenced: PBMCs or a T cell subset sorted from them (not recorded which). The V and J segments used are TRBV6-1 and TRBJ2-3; TRBD2 fits 7 bases in the junction. This sequence originates from an adult woman who had mild COVID-19 (a few samples of this study predate the infection). The sample titles of this study are shuffled in the database, so cell type and time point are left out; the donor was told from shared clones. The DNA is TGTGCCAGCAGTGAAGCGGCGGGAGCTCCAGATACGCAGTATTTT. Its protein reads: CASSEAAGAPDTQYF.